The entry below gives a single T cell receptor beta chain sequence along with its context. These data belong to a study of T cells in Graves' hyperthyroidism and ophthalmopathy. The V gene lost 0 bases and the J gene lost 11 bases, with 10 bases spanning the gap. The CDR3 loop spans 12 amino acids. Amplification of TCR beta CDR3 regions was performed using RNA transcripts as template. RT-PCR in the first round (using the HTBI primer set) targeted the TCR CDR3. In TCRdb, the multiplex PCR reads were re-called with MiXCR into one record per CDR3 protein. The sample lists about 300,000 distinct CDR3 sequences; under 30% were seen once.

Sequenced input: blood. The V and J genes are TRBV12-3 or TRBV12-4 and TRBJ1-1; possibly TRBD1 for D (5 bases). The receptor was derived from a middle-aged man with Graves' hyperthyroidism that later progressed to Graves' ophthalmopathy. CDR3 protein: CASSLAGTTAFF. CDR3 coding DNA: TGTGCCAGCAGTTTAGCAGGGACTACGGCTTTCTTT.